The next 24 T cell receptor beta chains were all read from a single sample in a study of Ad26.COV2.S vaccination and SARS-CoV-2 variants. The assay was immunoSEQ multiplex PCR, and TCRdb's table has in-frame clones only and misses some. The sample records about 320,000 clones, around four fifths being singletons. Treatment defined: around 19 received Ad26.COV2.S at low or high dose, single or two shots; 5 received placebo; per-sample allocation not given. The study sampled participants on day 63 after the first vaccine or placebo injection. The sequencing here drew on peripheral blood, taken in a trial of Ad26.COV2.S vaccine versus placebo. These receptors came from a person aged 18-65 years who received the Ad26.COV2.S COVID-19 vaccine or a placebo.

In this sample, this clone turned up once. The genes are TRBV18 and TRBJ2-7; TRBD2 might be the D (6 bases). The germline CDR1 and CDR2 sequences are KGHSH and LQKENI. This CDR3 contains 15 residues. V was shortened by 4 bases and J by 1 base, with 14 bases between the two germline ends. The CDR3 loop is CASSRGVAGSYEQYF. DNA for the CDR3: TGTGCCAGCTCACGGGGGGTAGCAGGGTCCTACGAGCAGTACTTC.

The rearrangement joins TRBV28 to TRBJ2-3, with TRBD2 matching 7 bases. Germline CDR1 reads MDHEN; CDR2 reads SYDVKM. J gave up 0 bases and V 10 bases, and 16 bases lay outside the gene matches. The CDR3 covers 17 residues. The CDR3 protein is CATKAGRPNPSTDTQYF. In DNA form, the CDR3 reads TGTGCCACAAAAGCGGGGAGGCCGAATCCTAGCACAGATACGCAGTATTTT.

The chain carries TRBV5-6 and TRBJ1-3; D is unresolved. Germline assignment: CDR1 SGHDT and CDR2 YYEEEE. The V end lost 0 bases, the J end lost 4 bases, and 8 bases lay between the germline ends. This CDR3 has 14 amino acids. The CDR3 DNA reads as TGTGCCAGCAGCTTGGATAGTCTGGGAAACACCATATATTTT. It translates to CASSLDSLGNTIYF.

This clone was seen more than once but under ten times. The chain links TRBV6-5 to TRBJ2-7; D not certain. This CDR3 has 14 residues. The germline gives CDR1 MNHEY, CDR2 SVGAGI. V shed 5 bases and J shed 1 base, with 12 bases lying between them. CDR3 in amino acids: CASSPFRVSYEQYF. The CDR3 bases are TGTGCCAGCAGTCCCTTCCGGGTATCCTACGAGCAGTACTTC.

This rearrangement joins TRBV7-2 to TRBJ2-7, with TRBD2 as a possible D gene (7 bases). Germline CDR1 reads SGHTA; CDR2 reads FQGNSA. The CDR3 sequence is 16 residues long. Trimming took off 4 bases at V and 2 bases at J, with 18 bases between the two ends. CDR3 coding DNA: TGTGCCAGCAGCTCGGGGGGTCGACAGGACACCTACGAGCAGTACTTC. Its protein is CASSSGGRQDTYEQYF. Looking up the rest from reference TRBV7-2 and TRBJ2-7 gives the full variable domain: GAGVSQSPSNKVTEKGKDVELRCDPISGHTALYWYRQSLGQGLEFLIYFQGNSAPDKSGLPSDRFSAERTGGSVSTLTIQRTQQEDSAVYLCASSSGGRQDTYEQYFGPGTRLTVT.

Note on this clone: The same CDR3 also results from other DNA sequences found in this sample. The genes are TRBV3-1 (or the pseudogene TRBV3-2) and TRBJ1-3; TRBD1 is a possible D gene (5 bases). CDR1 is LGHDT, CDR2 YNNKEL, per germline (reference sequence). This CDR3 is 15 amino acids long. Deletions cut 0 bases from V and 1 base from J, with 7 bases between. The chain's CDR3 is CASSQDRVSGNTIYF. The CDR3 coding sequence is TGTGCCAGCAGCCAAGACAGGGTTTCTGGAAACACCATATATTTT.

This rearrangement joins TRBV4-1 to TRBJ1-5; possible D gene TRBD1, 6 bases. V shed 4 bases and J shed 3 bases, with 13 bases lying between them. Per germline, CDR1 MGHRA and CDR2 YSYEKL. This CDR3 is built from 15 residues. As DNA, the CDR3 is TGCGCCAGCAGCCGGGACGGACAGCTCAATCAGCCCCAGCATTTT. It codes for CASSRDGQLNQPQHF.

V gene TRBV7-3 combines with J gene TRBJ1-3; no clear D. The germline V gene has CDR1 SGHTA and CDR2 FQGTGA. V was pared by 5 bases and J by 2 bases, with 4 bases between. The CDR3 is 12 residues long. CDR3 nucleotide sequence: TGTGCCAGCAGCGGAGCTGGAAACACCATATATTTT. Translating it yields CASSGAGNTIYF.

The rearrangement joins TRBV5-4 to TRBJ2-2; D possibly corresponds to TRBD1 (5 bases). The CDR3 extends over 14 amino acids. Per the germline V gene, CDR1 is SGHNT and CDR2 is YYREEE (reference sequence). V was trimmed by 3 bases and J by 1 base, leaving 7 bases between them. Here the CDR3 DNA reads TGTGCCAGCAGCTCCGACAGGAACACCGGGGAGCTGTTTTTT. This sequence encodes CASSSDRNTGELFF.

The rearrangement joins TRBV5-1 to TRBJ2-4, with 9 bases fitting TRBD1. This CDR3 spans 14 amino acids. CDR1 is SGHRS, CDR2 YFSETQ, per germline. Trimming removed 3 bases from V and 8 bases from J; junction bases left unmatched: 6. The CDR3: CASSSPGQGHIQYF. The CDR3 DNA reads as TGCGCCAGCAGCTCCCCGGGACAGGGTCACATTCAGTACTTC. The full variable domain, completed using reference TRBV5-1 and TRBJ2-4, is KAGVTQTPRYLIKTRGQQVTLSCSPISGHRSVSWYQQTPGQGLQFLFEYFSETQRNKGNFPGRFSGRQFSNSRSEMNVSTLELGDSALYLCASSSPGQGHIQYFGAGTRLSVL.

V and J are TRBV20-1 and TRBJ2-1, with 16 positions matching TRBD2. From germline, CDR1 is DFQATT and CDR2 SNEGSKA (reference sequence). J lost 9 bases, V lost 3 bases, and 5 bases had no gene match. The CDR3 runs 15 residues. This chain's CDR3 is CSASGTSGGAAEQFF. As DNA, the CDR3 is TGCAGTGCTAGTGGGACTAGCGGGGGGGCCGCTGAGCAGTTCTTC.

The chain has TRBV30 and TRBJ1-2; 9 positions agree with TRBD1. After removal of 1 base from V and 1 base from J, the junction contained 1 base not matched to a gene. The CDR3 is made up of 14 amino acids. The germline V gene encodes CDR1 GTSNPN and CDR2 SVGIG (reference sequence). The CDR3 protein is CAWSGDRVNYGYTF. Here the CDR3 DNA reads TGTGCCTGGAGTGGGGACAGGGTTAACTATGGCTACACCTTC. The full variable domain, in which reference TRBV30 and TRBJ1-2 provide the parts outside the CDR3, is SQTIHQWPATLVQPVGSPLSLECTVEGTSNPNLYWYRQAAGRGLQLLFYSVGIGQISSEVPQNLSASRPQDRQFILSSKKLLLSDSGFYLCAWSGDRVNYGYTFGSGTRLTVV.

The J gene is TRBJ2-3, the V gene TRBV7-3; 11 positions agree with TRBD2. Germline CDR1 reads SGHTA; CDR2 reads FQGTGA. After removal of 5 bases from V and 1 base from J, the junction contained 5 bases not matched to a gene. The CDR3 runs to 16 residues. Here the CDR3 reads CASSVAGGPGTDTQYF. The CDR3 nucleotides read TGTGCCAGCAGCGTAGCGGGGGGGCCGGGCACAGATACGCAGTATTTT.

This clone was observed a single time. This sequence joins TRBV24-1 and TRBJ2-7; D not certain. Trimming stripped 4 bases from V and 4 bases from J, with 13 bases between. Per the germline V gene, CDR1 is KGHDR and CDR2 is SFDVKD. This CDR3 has 14 residues. The CDR3 DNA sequence: TGTGCCACCAGTGACCGGACCGCCGGTTACGAGCAGTACTTC. It translates to CATSDRTAGYEQYF.

The chain carries TRBV5-1 and TRBJ2-5; D is possibly TRBD2 (5 bases). Germline V lookup: CDR1 SGHRS, CDR2 YFSETQ. The CDR3 covers 14 residues. The germline V and J ends were trimmed by 3 bases and 7 bases, with 16 bases remaining between them. The CDR3 region is CASSSRESWGTQYF. The CDR3 DNA is TGCGCCAGCAGCTCCCGGGAAAGCTGGGGGACCCAGTACTTC. The complete variable domain, with remaining parts taken from reference TRBV5-1 and TRBJ2-5, reads KAGVTQTPRYLIKTRGQQVTLSCSPISGHRSVSWYQQTPGQGLQFLFEYFSETQRNKGNFPGRFSGRQFSNSRSEMNVSTLELGDSALYLCASSSRESWGTQYFGPGTRLLVL.

V usage is TRBV27 and J usage is TRBJ1-5; D is undetermined. The CDR3 loop spans 15 amino acids. Germline CDR1 and CDR2: MNHEY and SMNVEV (reference sequence). Trimming left V 3 bases short and J 2 bases short, with 11 bases between. DNA of the CDR3: TGTGCCAGCAGTTTCAACTTTGGAGGCAATCAGCCCCAGCATTTT. It yields the protein CASSFNFGGNQPQHF.

This clone is a singleton in its sample. The chain uses TRBV5-1 and TRBJ2-1, with 9 bases matching TRBD1. The germline V gene has CDR1 SGHRS and CDR2 YFSETQ. The CDR3 totals 13 residues. V trimming: 3 bases; J trimming: 7 bases; junction bases outside the gene matches: 2. Here the CDR3 DNA reads TGCGCCAGCAGCTCCGGGACAGGGAATGAGCAGTTCTTC. Translation: CASSSGTGNEQFF.

The rearrangement links TRBV15 to TRBJ1-1; 7 bases line up with TRBD1. V trimming: 2 bases; J trimming: 5 bases; junction bases outside the gene matches: 8. This CDR3 contains 15 residues. Germline V CDR1 and CDR2: LNHNV, YYDKDF (reference sequence). The CDR3 DNA reads TGTGCCACCAGCAGAAACAGGGGTTTAGGGACTGAAGCTTTCTTT. The encoded protein is CATSRNRGLGTEAFF.

This chain uses TRBV30 with TRBJ1-1; tentative D call: TRBD1 (6 bases). Germline CDR1 is GTSNPN and CDR2 is SVGIG (reference sequence). CDR3 length: 13 amino acids. V was pared by 5 bases and J by 2 bases, with 12 bases between. The CDR3 DNA reads as TGTGCCTGGGTGGGGGACATTAACACTGAAGCTTTCTTT. This codes for CAWVGDINTEAFF.

V usage is TRBV19 and J usage is TRBJ1-3; TRBD1 agrees at 7 bases. Germline CDR1 reads LNHDA; CDR2 reads SQIVND (reference sequence). This CDR3 has 15 amino acids. The V segment lost 8 bases and the J segment 0 bases; nucleotides outside the gene matches: 7. The DNA for the CDR3 is TGTGCCAGTGCCCAGGGGGGCAACTCTGGAAACACCATATATTTT. The encoded protein is CASAQGGNSGNTIYF. Variable domain in full (rest from reference TRBV19 and TRBJ1-3): DGGITQSPKYLFRKEGQNVTLSCEQNLNHDAMYWYRQDPGQGLRLIYYSQIVNDFQKGDIAEGYSVSREKKESFPLTVTSAQKNPTAFYLCASAQGGNSGNTIYFGEGSWLTVV.

This clone is a singleton in its sample. The V gene is TRBV16, the J gene TRBJ2-1; possible D gene TRBD1, 6 bases. CDR1 is KGHSY and CDR2 is FQNENV in the germline V gene. Trimming pared 3 bases from V and 5 bases from J, leaving 11 bases between. The CDR3 is 14 amino acids. CDR3 bases: TGTGCCAGCAGCCATACAGGGCCCCACAATGAGCAGTTCTTC. This gives the protein CASSHTGPHNEQFF.

V gene TRBV7-9 combines with J gene TRBJ1-4; 7 nucleotides match TRBD1. The CDR3 is 14 amino acids. Germline assignment: CDR1 SEHNR and CDR2 FQNEAQ (reference sequence). Unmatched junction bases numbered 6, after V lost 3 bases and J lost 8 bases. CDR3 protein: CASSFDRADEKLFF. The CDR3 DNA reads as TGTGCCAGCAGCTTTGACAGGGCGGACGAAAAACTGTTTTTT.

V is TRBV4-1 and J is TRBJ1-5; weak D call: TRBD1 (5 bases). The CDR3 runs 15 residues. Germline V CDR1 and CDR2: MGHRA, YSYEKL. Between the trimmed V and J ends, which lost 4 bases and 9 bases, there was a span of 19 bases. CDR3 region: CASSPSDPGQWPQHF. In DNA form, the CDR3 reads TGCGCCAGCAGCCCTTCTGATCCGGGGCAGTGGCCCCAGCATTTT.

The gene calls are TRBV7-6 and TRBJ2-7; no reliable D call. Between the trimmed V and J ends, which lost 2 bases and 3 bases, there was a span of 11 bases. This CDR3 is built from 14 residues. Per the germline V gene, CDR1 is SGHVS and CDR2 is FNYEAQ. As DNA, the CDR3 is TGTGCCAGCAGCTTATTTCAAGGAGACTACGAGCAGTACTTC. Encoded protein: CASSLFQGDYEQYF.